This TCR beta chain comes out of a study of cytomegalovirus exposure and HLA in healthy donors. Study-wide findings and caveats: Most TCR sequences were uncommon, yet certain public TCRs appeared in many donors.

Unrecorded immune exposure was likely among donors, who were nominally healthy when sampled. PCR amplification relied on 60 Vbeta primers (plus 13 Jbeta primers). Sequencing was performed with immunoSEQ multiplex PCR; in TCRdb, only in-frame clones are kept and a portion is missing. The sample records fewer than 150,000 clones, about three quarters being singletons. In regard to this clone: Its specificity is unknown.

Trimming took 5 bases from V and 5 from J, leaving 16 bases between them. From germline, CDR1 is SGHDT and CDR2 YYEEEE. The CDR3 spans 15 residues. The genes are TRBV5-6 and TRBJ1-4; possibly TRBD1 for D (6 bases). The receptor comes from a middle-aged man in good health and CMV-seropositive. Sequenced material: PBMCs. CDR3 coding DNA: TGTGCCAGCAGACCTAGACAGGTGGGGAATGAAAAACTGTTTTTT. Encoded protein: CASRPRQVGNEKLFF. The whole variable domain, remainder taken from reference TRBV5-6 and TRBJ1-4, is DAGVTQSPTHLIKTRGQQVTLRCSPKSGHDTVSWYQQALGQGPQFIFQYYEEEERQRGNFPDRFSGHQFPNYSSELNVNALLLGDSALYLCASRPRQVGNEKLFFGSGTQLSVL.